The sample holds a few counts of the clone carrying this T cell receptor (beta chain). Its antigen is currently unknown. TCR cDNA was made by 5'RACE template switching, adding a universal primer site and UMIs. One entry per CDR3 protein, called by TCRdb with MiXCR from the 5' RACE reads. This table has 450,000 to 550,000 distinct CDR3 sequences, under 25% appearing once. The sample comes from a study of T cells after yellow fever vaccination. Study-level results: FACS-sorted repertoires might harbor abundant contaminating clonotypes from the bulk population. Some clonotypes were seen in both the CD4 and the CD8 compartments. These made up a small share and likely arose from convergent recombination. A secondary response was less intense yet reached its peak sooner, at day 5 versus 15.

The specimen was PBMCs, collected 15 days after the yellow fever booster vaccination. This TCR was sampled from a young man who received the YFV17D yellow fever vaccine.

The DNA for the CDR3 is TGTGCCACCAGCAGAGGCAACAGGGGTTACGAGCAGTACTTC. Translating gives CATSRGNRGYEQYF. The chain couples TRBV15 to TRBJ2-7, with TRBD1 identical over 7 bases. This CDR3 is built from 14 residues. Trimming removed 1 base from V and 4 bases from J; junction bases left unmatched: 4. Per germline, CDR1 LNHNV and CDR2 YYDKDF (reference sequence).